This TCR beta chain is from a study of T cells after yellow fever vaccination. Via MiXCR, TCRdb re-called the 5' RACE reads, giving one row per CDR3 protein. The sample includes more than 350,000 distinct CDR3 sequences, 11% seen only once; the top ten take 15% to 20%. This clonotype was observed at least ten times. The germline V and J ends were trimmed by 3 bases and 8 bases, with 8 bases remaining between them. Germline values: CDR1 SGHTA, CDR2 FQGTGA. This CDR3 comprises 13 residues. Source: PBMCs, taken on the day of the first yellow fever vaccination. The receptor was derived from a man aged 18-30 years who received the YFV17D yellow fever vaccine. The chain recombines TRBV7-3 with TRBJ1-6; D ambiguous. CDR3 sequence (DNA): TGTGCCAGCAGCTTGTTGAGGGATTCACCCCTCCACTTT. Protein: CASSLLRDSPLHF.